A single sample gave rise to the 30 T cell receptor beta chains below, sequenced in a study of low-dose radiotherapy and immunotherapy resistance in tumors. Priming of first-strand cDNA relied on TRAV- and TRBV-specific primers (covering alpha and beta chains). With a constant-region primer and a V-primer adapter, TCRs were subjected to approximately 20 PCR cycles of amplification. TCRdb reanalysed the reads using MiXCR and keeps one entry per CDR3 protein. The sample has some 57,000 distinct CDR3 sequences; about 23% are singletons. This sample's time point: after trial treatment. Stated treatment: LDRT plus nivolumab, ipilimumab, low-dose cyclophosphamide and aspirin (RACIN trial). This sample comprised PBMCs, obtained after low-dose radiotherapy plus immunotherapy. The receptor source for this set is a male donor with prostate cancer.

This clonotype was counted at least ten times. The chain uses TRBV18 and TRBJ1-2, with D tentatively TRBD1 (5 bases). The CDR3 covers 17 residues. Germline CDR1 and CDR2: KGHSH and LQKENI. Trimming shortened V by 3 bases and J by 2 bases, and 19 bases separated the two germline ends. CDR3 sequence: CASSPTITRGPNYGYTF. The DNA of the CDR3 is TGTGCCAGCTCACCTACTATCACGAGGGGCCCCAACTATGGCTACACCTTC.

The chain is built from TRBV6-6 and TRBJ2-1; 11 bases line up with TRBD1. The germline V gene encodes CDR1 MNHNY and CDR2 SVGAGI (reference sequence). Unmatched junction bases numbered 9, after V lost 10 bases and J lost 7 bases. The length of the CDR3 is 14 residues. The chain's CDR3 is CATRPGTGGNEQFF. The CDR3 DNA sequence: TGTGCCACCCGTCCTGGGACAGGGGGAAATGAGCAGTTCTTC.

This clonotype was seen many times. The CDR3 DNA is TGTGCCAGCAGCCGGACAGGGTACACCGGGGAGCTGTTTTTT. Protein product: CASSRTGYTGELFF. This chain joins TRBV6-2 or TRBV6-3 and TRBJ2-2, with TRBD1 matching over 8 bases. The CDR3 covers 14 residues. The junction had 3 bases not matched to a gene; V was cut back by 6 bases and J by 3 bases. Germline CDR1 is MNHEY and CDR2 is SVGEGT.

This clonotype was seen at least ten times. The V gene is TRBV5-1, the J gene TRBJ1-2, with D maybe TRBD1 (6 bases). The CDR3 contains 14 residues. Between the trimmed V and J ends, which lost 3 bases and 3 bases, there was a span of 12 bases. CDR1 is SGHRS, CDR2 YFSETQ, per germline. The CDR3 here is CASSSGSGDYGYTF. CDR3 DNA: TGCGCCAGCAGCTCTGGGTCAGGGGACTATGGCTACACCTTC.

This clonotype was recorded at least ten times. CDR3 DNA sequence: TGTGCCAGCAGCTTAGCCTGGGAGACACGAGGGAATCAGCCCCAGCATTTT. This sequence encodes CASSLAWETRGNQPQHF. J is TRBJ1-5 and V is TRBV7-8; D is uncertain. The CDR3 is 17 residues long. The V and J ends lost 0 bases and 4 bases respectively, with 16 bases between them. Germline CDR1 SGHVS, CDR2 FQNEAQ. The full variable domain, with the rest looked up from reference TRBV7-8 and TRBJ1-5, is GAGVSQSPRYKVAKRGQDVALRCDPISGHVSLFWYQQALGQGPEFLTYFQNEAQLDKSGLPSDRFFAERPEGSVSTLKIQRTQQEDSAVYLCASSLAWETRGNQPQHFGDGTRLSIL.

This clonotype was seen many times. The chain joins TRBV6-8 to TRBJ2-5; D assignment may be TRBD1 or TRBD2 (5 bases each). The V gene lost 2 bases and the J gene lost 4 bases, with 8 bases spanning the gap. This CDR3 spans 13 amino acids. Looked up from germline, CDR1 is MNHGY and CDR2 is SAAAGT. CDR3 loop: CASSYVRGETQYF. DNA of the CDR3: TGTGCCAGCAGTTACGTGAGGGGAGAGACCCAGTACTTC.

This clonotype was detected ten times or more. The V call is TRBV4-2, the J call TRBJ1-2; no definite D call. The CDR3 is 12 residues long. Germline V gene data show CDR1 as LGHNA and CDR2 as YNFKEQ. V was pared by 1 base and J by 8 bases, with 8 bases between. The CDR3 region has the DNA TGTGCCAGCAGCCAAGGGACTGGCGGCTACACCTTC. Residues: CASSQGTGGYTF.

This clonotype has a count of ten or more. The chain uses TRBV7-6 and TRBJ2-1; TRBD2 matches 14 bases. CDR3 length: 18 amino acids. The V and J ends lost 1 base and 7 bases, in that order; junction bases with no gene match: 9. Germline V gene data show CDR1 as SGHVS and CDR2 as FNYEAQ. CDR3 in amino acids: CASSLVGTSGSMANEQFF. The CDR3 bases are TGTGCCAGCAGCTTAGTAGGGACTAGCGGGAGTATGGCAAATGAGCAGTTCTTC.

Ten or more counts support this clonotype. This chain links TRBV12-3 or TRBV12-4 with TRBJ2-5; possibly TRBD2 for D (6 bases). CDR3 length: 15 residues. The ends were cut back, 3 bases at V and 7 bases at J, with 18 bases in the middle. CDR3 sequence: CASSFIGGTRRTQYF. The CDR3 bases are TGTGCCAGCAGTTTCATTGGGGGGACTCGGCGGACCCAGTACTTC.

As to this clonotype: A far larger clone lies a single base away; this is likely a read error. The genes are TRBV9 and TRBJ2-1; the match to TRBD1 covers 8 bases. CDR1 SGDLS and CDR2 YYNGEE come from the germline V gene. The CDR3 runs to 14 residues. The trim removed 4 bases at V and 10 bases at J, leaving 10 bases unmatched. The CDR3 nucleotides are TGTGCCAGCAGCTTCGGACAGGGTTCCTACGAGCAGTTCTTC. Its translation: CASSFGQGSYEQFF.

With respect to this clonotype: Given a far larger clone just one base away, this is likely a sequencing read error. This sequence joins TRBV20-1 and TRBJ2-1; 12 bases align to TRBD2. The germline V gene encodes CDR1 DFQATT and CDR2 SNEGSKA (reference sequence). The CDR3 totals 12 residues. CDR3 region: CSVLAGGHEEFF. The CDR3 DNA reads TGCAGCGTCCTAGCGGGGGGGCATGAGGAGTTCTTC.

In its sample, this clonotype was seen many times. The chain uses TRBV15 and TRBJ2-1; D ambiguous. This CDR3 contains 13 residues. Germline CDR1 LNHNV, CDR2 YYDKDF (reference sequence). V was cut by 1 base and J by 8 bases, with 9 bases left in between. The CDR3 DNA is TGTGCCACCAGCAGAGGGGGAACAGATGAGCAGTTCTTC. Its protein product is CATSRGGTDEQFF.

At least ten counts were recorded for this clonotype. The rearrangement links TRBV20-1 to TRBJ2-7, with 8 bases matching TRBD1. The V and J ends lost 1 base and 3 bases, in that order; junction bases with no gene match: 2. The CDR3 is 13 residues long. The germline V gene encodes CDR1 DFQATT and CDR2 SNEGSKA (reference sequence). The CDR3 DNA reads TGCAGTGCTAGAGGACAGGGGAACTACGAGCAGTACTTC. Amino acid sequence: CSARGQGNYEQYF.

The chain uses TRBV4-3 and TRBJ2-7, with D perhaps matching TRBD1 or TRBD2 (6 bases each). This CDR3 comprises 16 residues. Germline V gives CDR1 LGHNA, CDR2 YSLEER. V gave up 0 bases and J gave up 4 bases, with 16 bases separating them. The CDR3 loop is CASSQDAGGAAYEQYF. In nucleotides, the CDR3 is TGCGCCAGCAGCCAAGATGCCGGGGGCGCAGCGTACGAGCAGTACTTC.

As for this clonotype: One end of the junction is discordant with germline, which a read error may explain. The V gene is TRBV5-1, the J gene TRBJ2-1; a weak D match, TRBD2 (5 bases). Germline V gene sequence: CDR1 SGHRS, CDR2 YFSETQ. The CDR3 extends over 12 amino acids. In DNA form, the CDR3 reads TGCGCCAGCAGACCCTCTAGCCATGAGCAGTCCTTC. It yields the protein CASRPSSHEQSF.

This clonotype was observed a few times. A single base is all that separates this from a far larger clone, so a read error is likely. This chain connects TRBV21-1 to TRBJ2-1; the listed D gene, TRBD1, was not tested against the DNA. TRBV21-1 constitutes a pseudogene. The CDR3 totals 16 residues. As DNA, the CDR3 is TGTGCCAGCAGCAAAGCGCTTGACAGGGGGTGCTACGAGCAGTTCTTC. Amino acids: CASSKALDRGCYEQFF.

This clonotype appeared a few times. This chain links TRBV28 with TRBJ2-3; TRBD2 agrees at 13 bases. Looked up from germline, CDR1 is MDHEN and CDR2 is SYDVKM. J lost 5 bases, V lost 3 bases, and 14 bases had no gene match. This CDR3 has 19 amino acids. Written as DNA, the CDR3 is TGTGCCAGCAGTTTTACCGGGACTAGCGGGACTCCGGGTGGAGATACGCAGTATTTT. This sequence encodes CASSFTGTSGTPGGDTQYF.

This clonotype occurred many times. The chain employs TRBV15 and TRBJ2-5, with a possible D match to TRBD1 (6 bases). From germline, CDR1 is LNHNV and CDR2 YYDKDF (reference sequence). There are 13 residues in the CDR3. Trimming shortened V by 7 bases and J by 1 base, and 10 bases separated the two germline ends. Here the CDR3 DNA reads TGTGCCACCAACCGGGACACCCAAGAGACCCAGTACTTC. It encodes CATNRDTQETQYF.

The chain combines TRBV7-9 with TRBJ1-2, with 7 bases fitting TRBD1. The germline CDR1 and CDR2 sequences are SEHNR and FQNEAQ (reference sequence). CDR3 length: 14 amino acids. V gave up 5 bases and J gave up 8 bases; unmatched junction bases: 11. CDR3 nucleotides: TGTGCCAGCAGCCCAGGACAGGCCACGGAGGGCTACACCTTC. Translated, it gives CASSPGQATEGYTF.

This clonotype was seen more than once but under ten times. The rearrangement uses TRBV20-1 and TRBJ2-7, with TRBD1 matching 9 bases. CDR3 length equals 15 residues. V lost 6 bases and J lost 0; bases outside the gene matches: 9. Germline V CDR1 and CDR2: DFQATT, SNEGSKA (reference sequence). Here the CDR3 reads CSAGTLDRGSYEQYF. The CDR3 DNA reads as TGCAGTGCCGGGACGTTGGACAGGGGCTCCTACGAGCAGTACTTC.

This clonotype was recorded at least ten times. The V call is TRBV14, the J call TRBJ2-1; D tentatively reads TRBD1 or TRBD2 (6 bases each). The CDR3 totals 17 residues. Germline CDR1 and CDR2: SGHDN and FVKESK. Trimming stripped 0 bases from V and 0 bases from J, with 12 bases between. The CDR3 loop is CASSQDTGAVSYNEQFF. In DNA, the CDR3 is TGTGCCAGCAGCCAAGATACGGGGGCCGTCTCCTACAATGAGCAGTTCTTC.

This clonotype was recorded at least ten times. The chain combines TRBV5-1 with TRBJ2-7, with 7 bases that match TRBD2. CDR1 SGHRS and CDR2 YFSETQ come from the germline V gene. The CDR3 length is 13 residues. The V segment lost 4 bases and the J segment 3 bases; nucleotides outside the gene matches: 4. CDR3 sequence: CASSTTSVYEQYF. In nucleotides, the CDR3 is TGCGCCAGCAGCACTACTAGCGTCTACGAGCAGTACTTC.

This clonotype was seen many times. This chain joins TRBV20-1 and TRBJ2-7, with 7 bases that match TRBD2. The germline gives CDR1 DFQATT, CDR2 SNEGSKA (reference sequence). The V segment lost 0 bases and the J segment 2 bases; nucleotides outside the gene matches: 10. The CDR3 is 16 amino acids. CDR3 residues: CSARDNLAESTYEQYF. CDR3 coding DNA: TGCAGTGCTAGAGATAACCTAGCGGAGTCAACCTACGAGCAGTACTTC.

This clonotype was detected many times. This chain joins TRBV12-3 or TRBV12-4 and TRBJ1-1; 7 bases match TRBD1. J lost 1 base, V lost 4 bases, and 6 bases had no gene match. This CDR3 region has 15 residues. The CDR3 loop reads CASSSSGTENTEAFF. CDR3 nucleotide sequence: TGTGCCAGCAGTTCTTCCGGGACAGAGAACACTGAAGCTTTCTTT.

To note about this clonotype: This likely reflects a read error, since a far larger clone is one base away. The chain joins TRBV11-3 to TRBJ2-4; 7 bases map to TRBD2. V was clipped by 8 bases and J by 13 bases; unmatched bases: 17. Germline assignment: CDR1 SGHNT and CDR2 YENEEA. CDR3 length equals 14 residues. In DNA form, the CDR3 reads TGTGCCAGCTCGGGGGGTGGACTCTACAATGAGCAGTACTTC. This encodes CASSGGGLYNEQYF.

This clonotype was observed at least ten times. This sequence joins TRBV2 and TRBJ2-3; D ambiguous. Deletions cut 8 bases from V and 6 bases from J, with 18 bases between. The CDR3 consists of 14 residues. CDR1 is SNHLY, CDR2 FYNNEI, per germline. CDR3 amino acids: CASSWVDLGDTQYF. In DNA, the CDR3 is TGTGCCAGCTCGTGGGTGGACCTCGGGGATACGCAGTATTTT.

A note on this clonotype: This may arise from a read error, as a much more abundant clone is one base away. For the CDR3, the DNA is TGTGCCAGCAGCCAAGAGACTAGCGGGGGGGCCACAGATACGCAGTATTTT. Protein product: CASSQETSGGATDTQYF. The V and J genes are TRBV21-1 and TRBJ2-3; the table's D call TRBD2 went unverified against the DNA. TRBV21-1 is classified as a pseudogene. The CDR3 runs 17 residues.

This clonotype appeared many times. The chain uses TRBV29-1 and TRBJ2-4, with no clear D. V lost 4 bases and J 6 bases, leaving 7 bases between the germline ends. The CDR3 sequence is 11 residues long. In germline, CDR1 is SQVTM, CDR2 ANQGSEA. The CDR3 sequence: CSVVGRNIQYF. As DNA, the CDR3 is TGCAGCGTTGTAGGTCGAAACATTCAGTACTTC. Complete variable domain (other parts from reference TRBV29-1 and TRBJ2-4): SAVISQKPSRDICQRGTSLTIQCQVDSQVTMMFWYRQQPGQSLTLIATANQGSEATYESGFVIDKFPISRPNLTFSTLTVSNMSPEDSSIYLCSVVGRNIQYFGAGTRLSVL.

The V gene is TRBV10-3, the J gene TRBJ2-5; TRBD1 agrees at 7 bases. CDR3 length: 11 amino acids. J was trimmed by 4 bases and V by 10 bases; bases with no gene match: 3. CDR1 and CDR2 (germline): ENHRY, SYGVKD. The CDR3 is CATRQGETQYF. The CDR3 nucleotides read TGTGCCACCCGACAGGGAGAGACCCAGTACTTC.

This clonotype was found many times. V and J are TRBV7-2 and TRBJ1-5; TRBD1 is a possible D gene (5 bases). Trimming took 2 bases from V and 7 from J, leaving 18 bases between them. This CDR3 is 16 amino acids long. The germline V gene has CDR1 SGHTA and CDR2 FQGNSA. The CDR3 is CASSLNPVGADQPQHF. In nucleotides, the CDR3 is TGTGCCAGCAGCTTAAACCCCGTAGGGGCTGACCAGCCCCAGCATTTT.